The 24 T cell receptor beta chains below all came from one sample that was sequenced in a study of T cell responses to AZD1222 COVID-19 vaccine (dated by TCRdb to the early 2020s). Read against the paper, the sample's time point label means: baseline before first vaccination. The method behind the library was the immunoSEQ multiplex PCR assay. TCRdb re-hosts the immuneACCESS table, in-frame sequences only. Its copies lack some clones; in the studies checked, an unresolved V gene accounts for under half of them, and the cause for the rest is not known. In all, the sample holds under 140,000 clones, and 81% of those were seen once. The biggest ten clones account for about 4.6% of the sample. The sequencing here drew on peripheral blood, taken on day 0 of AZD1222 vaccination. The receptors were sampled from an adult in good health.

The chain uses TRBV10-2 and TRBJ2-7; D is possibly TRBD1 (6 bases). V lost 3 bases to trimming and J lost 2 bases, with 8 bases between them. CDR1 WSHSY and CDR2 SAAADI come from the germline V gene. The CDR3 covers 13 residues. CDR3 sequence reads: CASSDGGPYEQYF. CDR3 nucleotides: TGCGCCAGCAGTGATGGGGGCCCCTACGAGCAGTACTTC.

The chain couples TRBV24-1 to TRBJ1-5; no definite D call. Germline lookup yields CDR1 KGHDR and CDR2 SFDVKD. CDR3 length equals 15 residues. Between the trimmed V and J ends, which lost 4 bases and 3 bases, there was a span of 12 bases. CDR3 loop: CATSDSGNYNQPQHF. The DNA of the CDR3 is TGTGCCACCAGTGACTCGGGGAACTACAATCAGCCCCAGCATTTT.

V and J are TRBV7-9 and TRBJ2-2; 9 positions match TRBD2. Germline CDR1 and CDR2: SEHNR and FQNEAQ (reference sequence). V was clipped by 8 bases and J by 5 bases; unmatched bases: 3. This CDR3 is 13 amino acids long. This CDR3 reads CASVLAGTGELFF. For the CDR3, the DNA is TGTGCCAGCGTGCTAGCGGGAACCGGGGAGCTGTTTTTT.

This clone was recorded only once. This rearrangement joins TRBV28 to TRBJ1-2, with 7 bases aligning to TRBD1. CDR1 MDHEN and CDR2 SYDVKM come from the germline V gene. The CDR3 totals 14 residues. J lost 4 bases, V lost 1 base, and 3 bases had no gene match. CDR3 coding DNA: TGTGCCAGCAGTTTATCGGCAGGGGGCTATGGCTACACCTTC. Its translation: CASSLSAGGYGYTF.

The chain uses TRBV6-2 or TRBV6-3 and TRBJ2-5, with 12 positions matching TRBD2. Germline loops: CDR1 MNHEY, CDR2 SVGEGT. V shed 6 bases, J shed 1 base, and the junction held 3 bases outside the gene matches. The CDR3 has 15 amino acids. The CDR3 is CASSGTSGLQETQYF. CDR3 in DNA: TGTGCCAGCAGCGGGACTAGCGGGCTCCAAGAGACCCAGTACTTC.

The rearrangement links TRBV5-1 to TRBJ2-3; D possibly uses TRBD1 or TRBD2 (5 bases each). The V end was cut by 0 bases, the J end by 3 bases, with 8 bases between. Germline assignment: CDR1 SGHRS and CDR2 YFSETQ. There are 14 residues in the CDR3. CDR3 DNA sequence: TGCGCCAGCAGCTTGGGGGGCGGGACAGATACGCAGTATTTT. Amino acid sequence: CASSLGGGTDTQYF.

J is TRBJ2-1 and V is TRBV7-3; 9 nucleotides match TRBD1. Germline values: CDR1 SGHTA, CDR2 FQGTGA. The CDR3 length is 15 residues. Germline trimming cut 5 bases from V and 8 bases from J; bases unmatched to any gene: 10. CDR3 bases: TGTGCCAGCAGCCCCGGCGGGACAGGGTCGTATGAGCAGTTCTTC. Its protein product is CASSPGGTGSYEQFF.

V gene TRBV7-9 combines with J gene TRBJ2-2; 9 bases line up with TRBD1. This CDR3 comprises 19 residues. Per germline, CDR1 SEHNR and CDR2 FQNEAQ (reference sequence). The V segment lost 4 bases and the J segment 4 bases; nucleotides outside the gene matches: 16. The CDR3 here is CASSSYTWVQGAATGELFF. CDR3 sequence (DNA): TGTGCCAGCAGCTCCTATACTTGGGTACAGGGGGCGGCCACCGGGGAGCTGTTTTTT.

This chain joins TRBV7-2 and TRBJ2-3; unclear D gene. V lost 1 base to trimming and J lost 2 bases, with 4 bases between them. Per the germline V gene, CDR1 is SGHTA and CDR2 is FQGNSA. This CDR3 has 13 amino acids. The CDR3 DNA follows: TGTGCCAGCAGCTTAGGGCACACAGATACGCAGTATTTT. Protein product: CASSLGHTDTQYF. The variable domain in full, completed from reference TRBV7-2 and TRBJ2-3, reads GAGVSQSPSNKVTEKGKDVELRCDPISGHTALYWYRQSLGQGLEFLIYFQGNSAPDKSGLPSDRFSAERTGGSVSTLTIQRTQQEDSAVYLCASSLGHTDTQYFGPGTRLTVL.

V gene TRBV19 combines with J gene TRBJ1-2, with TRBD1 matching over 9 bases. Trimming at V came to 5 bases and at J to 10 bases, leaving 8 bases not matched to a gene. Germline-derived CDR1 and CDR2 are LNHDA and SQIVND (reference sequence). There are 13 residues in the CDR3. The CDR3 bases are TGTGCCAGTAGTCTGACCTGGACAGGGGCCTACACCTTC. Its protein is CASSLTWTGAYTF.

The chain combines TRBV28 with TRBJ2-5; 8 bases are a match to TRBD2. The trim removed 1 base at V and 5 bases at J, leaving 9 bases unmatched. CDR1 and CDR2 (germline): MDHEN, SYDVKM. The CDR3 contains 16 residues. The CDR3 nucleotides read TGTGCCAGCAGTTTATCGGGCGGGGGGCCCGGGGAGACCCAGTACTTC. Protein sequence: CASSLSGGGPGETQYF.

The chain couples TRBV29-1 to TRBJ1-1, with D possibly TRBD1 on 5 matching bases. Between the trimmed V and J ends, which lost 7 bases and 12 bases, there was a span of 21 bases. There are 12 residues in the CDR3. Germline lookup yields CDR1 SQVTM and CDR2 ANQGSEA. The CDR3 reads CSAGGGAEESFF. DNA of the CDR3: TGCAGCGCGGGCGGCGGGGCGGAGGAATCTTTCTTT.

CDR3: CSASPPGSPSGLFF. The CDR3 nucleotides are TGCAGTGCTAGTCCCCCGGGGAGCCCCAGTGGACTGTTTTTT. The chain couples TRBV20-1 to TRBJ1-4; D not resolved. The length of the CDR3 is 14 residues. Trimming cost V 3 bases and J 13 bases, with 21 bases left between them. Germline CDR1 reads DFQATT; CDR2 reads SNEGSKA (reference sequence).

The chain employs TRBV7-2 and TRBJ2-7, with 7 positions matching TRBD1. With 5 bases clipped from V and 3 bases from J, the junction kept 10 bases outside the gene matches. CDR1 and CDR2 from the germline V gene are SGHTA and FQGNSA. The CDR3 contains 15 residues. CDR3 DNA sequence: TGTGCCAGCAGCACGCAGACAGGGCTCAACTACGAGCAGTACTTC. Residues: CASSTQTGLNYEQYF.

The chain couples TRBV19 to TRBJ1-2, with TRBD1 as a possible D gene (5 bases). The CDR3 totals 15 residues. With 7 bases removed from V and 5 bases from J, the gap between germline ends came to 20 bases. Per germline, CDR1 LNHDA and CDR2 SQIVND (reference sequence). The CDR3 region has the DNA TGTGCCAGTACCGATGGATCAGGGCGGGATTATGGCTACACCTTC. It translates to CASTDGSGRDYGYTF.

The CDR3 DNA sequence: TGTGCCAGCAGCCTCCGCCCTTGGGGGGGGGCCAACGGGGAGCTGTTTTTT. This sequence encodes CASSLRPWGGANGELFF. The rearrangement uses TRBV9 and TRBJ2-2; TRBD2 might be the D (7 bases). The germline V and J ends were trimmed by 4 bases and 7 bases, with 23 bases remaining between them. The CDR3 totals 17 residues. Germline-derived CDR1 and CDR2 are SGDLS and YYNGEE.

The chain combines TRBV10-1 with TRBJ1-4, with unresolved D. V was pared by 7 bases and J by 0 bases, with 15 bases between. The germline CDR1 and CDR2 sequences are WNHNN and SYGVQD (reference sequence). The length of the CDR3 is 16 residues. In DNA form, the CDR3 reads TGCGCCAGCAATCCGAACGTCCAGGCAACTAATGAAAAACTGTTTTTT. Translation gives CASNPNVQATNEKLFF.

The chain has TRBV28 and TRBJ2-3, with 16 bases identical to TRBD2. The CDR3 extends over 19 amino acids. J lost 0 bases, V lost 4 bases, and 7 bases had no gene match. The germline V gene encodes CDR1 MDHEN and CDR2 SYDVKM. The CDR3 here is CASSSGTSGGARSTDTQYF. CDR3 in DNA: TGTGCCAGCAGTTCCGGGACTAGCGGGGGGGCCAGAAGCACAGATACGCAGTATTTT.

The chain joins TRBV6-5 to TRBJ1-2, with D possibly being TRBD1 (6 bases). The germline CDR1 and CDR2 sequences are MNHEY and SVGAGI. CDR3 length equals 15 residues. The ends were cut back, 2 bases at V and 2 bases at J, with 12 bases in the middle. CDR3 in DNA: TGTGCCAGCAGTTACCCCGGACAGCTCAACTATGGCTACACCTTC. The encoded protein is CASSYPGQLNYGYTF.

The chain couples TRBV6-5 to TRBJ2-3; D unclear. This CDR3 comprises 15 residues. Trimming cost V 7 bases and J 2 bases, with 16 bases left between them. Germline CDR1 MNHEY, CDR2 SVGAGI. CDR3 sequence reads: CASNQRQTHTDTQYF. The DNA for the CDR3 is TGTGCCAGCAACCAGAGGCAAACCCACACAGATACGCAGTATTTT.

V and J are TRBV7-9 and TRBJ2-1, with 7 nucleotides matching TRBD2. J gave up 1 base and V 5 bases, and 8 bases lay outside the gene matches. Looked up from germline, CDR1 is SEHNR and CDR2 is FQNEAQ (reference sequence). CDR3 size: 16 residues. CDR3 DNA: TGTGCCAGCAGCCTCTACGGCGGGAGTTCCTACAATGAGCAGTTCTTC. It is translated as CASSLYGGSSYNEQFF.

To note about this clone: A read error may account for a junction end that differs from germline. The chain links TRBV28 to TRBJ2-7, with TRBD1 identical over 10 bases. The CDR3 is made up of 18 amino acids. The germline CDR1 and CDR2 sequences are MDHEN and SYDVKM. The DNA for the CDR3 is TGTGCCAGCACTTTATATGGGTTTGGACAGGGGGAAAGAGGGGAGCAGTACTTC. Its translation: CASTLYGFGQGERGEQYF.

The CDR3 loop is CASSLYPRDEKLFF. CDR3 coding DNA: TGTGCCAGCAGTTTGTACCCTAGGGATGAAAAACTGTTTTTT. This chain links TRBV28 with TRBJ1-4; D unclear. Per germline, CDR1 MDHEN and CDR2 SYDVKM. V was shortened by 3 bases and J by 6 bases, with 11 bases between the two germline ends. This CDR3 region has 14 residues.

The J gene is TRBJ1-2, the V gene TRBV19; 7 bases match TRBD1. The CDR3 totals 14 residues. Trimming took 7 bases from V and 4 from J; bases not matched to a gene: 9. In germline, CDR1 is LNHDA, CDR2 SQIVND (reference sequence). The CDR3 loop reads CASTSTGPPYGYTF. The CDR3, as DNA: TGTGCCAGTACCTCGACAGGGCCTCCCTATGGCTACACCTTC. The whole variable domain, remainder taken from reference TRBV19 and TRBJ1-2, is DGGITQSPKYLFRKEGQNVTLSCEQNLNHDAMYWYRQDPGQGLRLIYYSQIVNDFQKGDIAEGYSVSREKKESFPLTVTSAQKNPTAFYLCASTSTGPPYGYTFGSGTRLTVV.